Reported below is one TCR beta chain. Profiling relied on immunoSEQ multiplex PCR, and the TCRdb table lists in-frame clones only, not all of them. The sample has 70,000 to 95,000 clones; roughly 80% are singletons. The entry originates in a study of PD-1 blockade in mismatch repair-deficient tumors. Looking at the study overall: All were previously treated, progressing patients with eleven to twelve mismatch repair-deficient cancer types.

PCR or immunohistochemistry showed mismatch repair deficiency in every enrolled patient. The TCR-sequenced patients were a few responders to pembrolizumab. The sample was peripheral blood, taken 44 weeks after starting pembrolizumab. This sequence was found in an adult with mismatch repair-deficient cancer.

The CDR3 sequence: CASSFSLAGVSEQFF. The CDR3 DNA reads TGTGCCAGCAGTTTTTCTCTAGCGGGAGTGTCTGAGCAGTTCTTC. J is TRBJ2-1 and V is TRBV27; 10 bases match TRBD2. V was pared by 3 bases and J by 9 bases, with 8 bases of the junction left unmatched. From germline, CDR1 is MNHEY and CDR2 SMNVEV (reference sequence). The CDR3 runs to 15 residues.